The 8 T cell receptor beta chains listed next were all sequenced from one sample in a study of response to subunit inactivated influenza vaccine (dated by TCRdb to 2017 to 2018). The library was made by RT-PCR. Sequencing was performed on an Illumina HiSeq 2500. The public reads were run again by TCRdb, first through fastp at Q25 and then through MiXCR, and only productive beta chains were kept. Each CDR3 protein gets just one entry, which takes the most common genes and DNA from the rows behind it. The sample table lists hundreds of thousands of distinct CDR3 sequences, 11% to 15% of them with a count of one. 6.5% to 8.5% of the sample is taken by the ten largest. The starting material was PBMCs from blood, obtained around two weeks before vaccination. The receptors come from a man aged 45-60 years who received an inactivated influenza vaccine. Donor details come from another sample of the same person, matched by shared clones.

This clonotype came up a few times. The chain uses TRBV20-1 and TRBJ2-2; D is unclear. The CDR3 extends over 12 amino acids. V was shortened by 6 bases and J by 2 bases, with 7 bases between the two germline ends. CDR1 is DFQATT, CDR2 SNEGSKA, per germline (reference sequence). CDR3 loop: CSAQSNTGELFF. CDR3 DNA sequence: TGCAGTGCGCAGTCAAACACCGGGGAGCTGTTTTTT.

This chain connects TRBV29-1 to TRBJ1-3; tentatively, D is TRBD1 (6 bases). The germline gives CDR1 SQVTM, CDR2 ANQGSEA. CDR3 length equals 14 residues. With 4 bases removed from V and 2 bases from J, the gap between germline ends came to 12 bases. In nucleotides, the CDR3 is TGCAGCGTTGCCAGGGGTTCACCTGGAAACACCATATATTTT. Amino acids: CSVARGSPGNTIYF.

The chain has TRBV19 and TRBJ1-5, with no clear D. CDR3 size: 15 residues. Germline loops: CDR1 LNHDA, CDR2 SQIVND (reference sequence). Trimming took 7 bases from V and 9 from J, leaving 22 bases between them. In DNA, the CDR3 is TGTGCCAGTAAGTTCCAATCGGACGCCCGGGGGCCCCAGCATTTT. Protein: CASKFQSDARGPQHF. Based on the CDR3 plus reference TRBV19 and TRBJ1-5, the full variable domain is DGGITQSPKYLFRKEGQNVTLSCEQNLNHDAMYWYRQDPGQGLRLIYYSQIVNDFQKGDIAEGYSVSREKKESFPLTVTSAQKNPTAFYLCASKFQSDARGPQHFGDGTRLSIL.

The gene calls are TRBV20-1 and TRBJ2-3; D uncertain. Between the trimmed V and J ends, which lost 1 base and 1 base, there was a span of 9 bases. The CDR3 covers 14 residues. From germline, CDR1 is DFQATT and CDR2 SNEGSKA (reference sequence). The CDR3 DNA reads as TGCAGTGCTAGAGCGATCGAGGGCACAGATACGCAGTATTTT. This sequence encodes CSARAIEGTDTQYF.

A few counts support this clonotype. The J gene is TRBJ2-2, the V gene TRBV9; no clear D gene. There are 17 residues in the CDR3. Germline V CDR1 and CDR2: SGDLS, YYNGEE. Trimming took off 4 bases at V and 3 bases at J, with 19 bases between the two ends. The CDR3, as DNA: TGTGCCAGCAGCCTCCCAGAGGCCCGGCCCGACACCGGGGAGCTGTTTTTT. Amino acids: CASSLPEARPDTGELFF.

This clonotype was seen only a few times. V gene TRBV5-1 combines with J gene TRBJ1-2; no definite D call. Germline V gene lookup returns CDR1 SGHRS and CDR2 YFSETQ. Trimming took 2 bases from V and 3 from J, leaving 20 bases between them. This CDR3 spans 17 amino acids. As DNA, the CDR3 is TGCGCCAGCAGCTTTTCCTCCGGAATGGCCCGGGACTATGGCTACACCTTC. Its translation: CASSFSSGMARDYGYTF.

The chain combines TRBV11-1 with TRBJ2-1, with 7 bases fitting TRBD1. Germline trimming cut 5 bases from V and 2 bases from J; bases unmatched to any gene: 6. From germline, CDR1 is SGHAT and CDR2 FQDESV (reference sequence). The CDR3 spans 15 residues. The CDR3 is CASSDGQEPYNEQFF. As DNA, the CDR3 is TGTGCCAGCAGCGATGGACAGGAGCCCTACAATGAGCAGTTCTTC.

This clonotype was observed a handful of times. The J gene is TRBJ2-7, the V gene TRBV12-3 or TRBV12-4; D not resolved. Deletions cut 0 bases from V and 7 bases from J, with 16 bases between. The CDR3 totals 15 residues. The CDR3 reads CASSLAGTNLWEQYF. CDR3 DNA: TGTGCCAGCAGTTTAGCGGGAACCAACCTTTGGGAGCAGTACTTC.